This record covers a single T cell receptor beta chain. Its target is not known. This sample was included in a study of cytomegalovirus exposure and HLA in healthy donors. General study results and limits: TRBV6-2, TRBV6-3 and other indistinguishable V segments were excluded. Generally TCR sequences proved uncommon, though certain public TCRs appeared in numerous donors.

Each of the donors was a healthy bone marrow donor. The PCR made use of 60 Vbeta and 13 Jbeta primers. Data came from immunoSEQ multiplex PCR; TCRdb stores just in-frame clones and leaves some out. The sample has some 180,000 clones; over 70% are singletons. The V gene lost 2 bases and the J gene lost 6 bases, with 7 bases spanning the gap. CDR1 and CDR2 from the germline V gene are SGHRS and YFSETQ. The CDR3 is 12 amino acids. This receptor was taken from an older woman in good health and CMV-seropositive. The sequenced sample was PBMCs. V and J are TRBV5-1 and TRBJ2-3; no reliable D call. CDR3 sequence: CASSFSLDTQYF. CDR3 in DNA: TGCGCCAGCAGCTTTTCGTTGGATACGCAGTATTTT.